The rows below give T cell receptor beta chains drawn from one sample of a study of T cell repertoires in cytomegalovirus infection. MiXCR, applied by TCRdb to the reads, yields one record per CDR3 protein. The table lists tens of thousands of distinct CDR3 sequences, 3% to 4.5% of them singletons, with less than 25% in the top ten. The sample consisted of PBMCs. The receptors shown here come from a human donor in good health (CMV status not recorded). Some clones in this sample may be carry-over from other donors' samples. Both conserved end residues are part of each CDR3. A D gene is named only where the DNA matches it firmly. Clone size, where shown, is once, few, many, or a class for clones that have expanded.

CDR3 DNA	CDR3 protein	V gene	D gene	clone size	J gene
TGTGCCAGCAGTCCGGGGCGCGGGAGATACGAGCAGTACTTC	CASSPGRGRYEQYF	TRBV6-6	TRBD2	many	TRBJ2-7
TGTGCCAGCAGCTCCTCGGTTAGGGGACAGAAGAGAGAGACCCAGTACTTC	CASSSSVRGQKRETQYF	TRBV9	TRBD1	many	TRBJ2-5
TGTGCCAGCAGCTCTAGCGGGGCTAGAGGGGAGACCCAGTACTTC	CASSSSGARGETQYF	TRBV7-2	TRBD2	few	TRBJ2-5
TGTGCCAGCAGCTTAGGCCCGGGGGCCGCAGATACGCAGTATTTT	CASSLGPGAADTQYF	TRBV7-9	.	many	TRBJ2-3
TGTGCCAGCAGCTTAATGCCTAGCGGGGACAATGAGCAGTTCTTC	CASSLMPSGDNEQFF	TRBV7-2	TRBD2	many	TRBJ2-1
TGTGCCTGGAGGGAAACGGGCGCACCGAACAATGAGCAGTTCTTC	CAWRETGAPNNEQFF	TRBV30	.	many	TRBJ2-1
TGTGCCAGCAGCATTGGGGTGGGGATTGAGACCCAGTACTTC	CASSIGVGIETQYF	TRBV7-2	.	many	TRBJ2-5
TGTGCCAGCAGCCAATGGGGGCGCGATCAGCCCCAGCATTTT	CASSQWGRDQPQHF	TRBV14	.	few	TRBJ1-5
TGTGCCAGCAGCTTAGCGCGGGAGACTAATCAGCCTCAGTACTTC	CASSLARETNQPQYF	TRBV7-2	TRBD2	few	TRBJ2-5
TGTGACAGCAGCTTAGAGGGCGGGAGGTTGGCCGGGGAGCTGTTTTTT	CDSSLEGGRLAGELFF	TRBV7-2	TRBD2	many	TRBJ2-2
TGTGCCAGCAGGGAGGGAGGTTTGAACACTGAAGCTTTCTTT	CASREGGLNTEAFF	TRBV28	.	many	TRBJ1-1
TGTGCCAGCTCAGCCCTGGGACAGGCGAGCTCCTATAATTCACCCCTCCACTTT	CASSALGQASSYNSPLHF	TRBV18	TRBD1	few	TRBJ1-6
TGTGCCAGCAGCAGGGACGGGTACGAGCAGTACTTC	CASSRDGYEQYF	TRBV7-8	.	many	TRBJ2-7
TGTGCTAGCAGCTTACGACTAGCGGGAGAAGAGACCCAGTACTTC	CASSLRLAGEETQYF	TRBV7-7	TRBD2	many	TRBJ2-5
TGTGCCAGCAGTCGCACTCCTGGGACTAGCGTCAGTCGCCACACAGATACGCAGTATTTT	CASSRTPGTSVSRHTDTQYF	TRBV7-2	TRBD2	medium-sized	TRBJ2-3
TGTGCCAGCAGCGTGGCTACGGCGGGGGGCCCGGGGCAGCCCCAGCATTTT	CASSVATAGGPGQPQHF	TRBV7-2	.	many	TRBJ1-5
TGTGCCAGCAGCCCACTCAGGGGCGCGGGCCATGAGCAGTTCTTC	CASSPLRGAGHEQFF	TRBV7-4	.	many	TRBJ2-1
TGCAGCGTTGAGTTCACTGAAGCTTTCTTT	CSVEFTEAFF	TRBV29-1	.	many	TRBJ1-1
TGTGCCAGCAGCCGGGAGAACACCGGGGAGCTGTTTTTT	CASSRENTGELFF	TRBV7-3	.	many	TRBJ2-2
TGTGCCAGCAGCTTAGAAGCCAGGAGTAGGTACGAGCAGTACTTC	CASSLEARSRYEQYF	TRBV7-8	.	many	TRBJ2-7
TGTGCCAGCAGCCCCCTAACCCAGGTACTCTCTGGGGCCAACGTCCTGACTTTC	CASSPLTQVLSGANVLTF	TRBV6-2/TRBV6-3	.	many	TRBJ2-6
TGTGCCAGCAGCTCACCCCCCGGAACAAGGGAAGATACGCAGTATTTT	CASSSPPGTREDTQYF	TRBV7-6	.	many	TRBJ2-3
TGTGCCAGCAGTTACGCGGTGGGACAAGAGACCCAGTACTTC	CASSYAVGQETQYF	TRBV6-5	.	many	TRBJ2-5
TGTGCCAGCAGTTTTAGGACTAGCGGCAATGAGCAGTTCTTC	CASSFRTSGNEQFF	TRBV12-3/TRBV12-4	TRBD2	many	TRBJ2-1
TGCAGCGTTGGAGGGGTGCTTTCCGACGAGCAGTACTTC	CSVGGVLSDEQYF	TRBV29-1	.	many	TRBJ2-7
TGTGCCAGCAGGCTTAGCCCTCCGAGGACAGATACGCAGTATTTT	CASRLSPPRTDTQYF	TRBV7-2	.	many	TRBJ2-3
TGCGCCAGCAGCCAGGCGGGACTAACCTACGAGCAGTACTTC	CASSQAGLTYEQYF	TRBV4-1	TRBD2	many	TRBJ2-7
TGTGCCAGCAGCCCAAAGGGGACTAGCGGCTACGAGCAGTACTTC	CASSPKGTSGYEQYF	TRBV7-9	TRBD2	many	TRBJ2-7
TGTGCCAGCAGTTGGAGCAACGAGCAGTACTTC	CASSWSNEQYF	TRBV6-2/TRBV6-3	.	many	TRBJ2-7
TGTGCCAGTAGGAAACCAGGTTCTGGGGCCAACGTCCTGACTTTC	CASRKPGSGANVLTF	TRBV19	.	many	TRBJ2-6
TGTGCCAGCAGTTACTCGGACAGGGGAGGGTACGAGCAGTACTTC	CASSYSDRGGYEQYF	TRBV6-2/TRBV6-3	TRBD1	many	TRBJ2-7
TGTGCCAGCAGCTTAAACGGTGGGCAGACGAACACCGGGGAGCTGTTTTTT	CASSLNGGQTNTGELFF	TRBV7-3	.	few	TRBJ2-2
TGTGCCAGCAGCGCGGCGGGGGGCTCCTACAATGAGCAGTTCTTC	CASSAAGGSYNEQFF	TRBV5-5	TRBD2	many	TRBJ2-1
TGTGCCAGCAGTTCGACGGGACAACAAGAGACCCAGTACTTC	CASSSTGQQETQYF	TRBV6-1	.	many	TRBJ2-5
TGTGCCAGCAGCTTGGCGGGACAGGAGAACAATGAGCAGTTCTTC	CASSLAGQENNEQFF	TRBV7-2	TRBD1	many	TRBJ2-1
TGTGCCAGCAGTTTAGGGGGATTGGGGGGACGGCCCTACGAGCAGTACTTC	CASSLGGLGGRPYEQYF	TRBV12-3/TRBV12-4	.	many	TRBJ2-7
TGTGCCAGCAGCGCGACAGGGAGAAACAATGAGCAGTTCTTC	CASSATGRNNEQFF	TRBV12-3/TRBV12-4	TRBD1	many	TRBJ2-1
TGTGCCAGCAGCTTCGCGAGGTATGGGGAGACCCAGTACTTC	CASSFARYGETQYF	TRBV7-2	.	many	TRBJ2-5
TGCGCCAGCAGCTTTGGGACAGGGTACGACGAGCAGTACTTC	CASSFGTGYDEQYF	TRBV5-1	TRBD1	many	TRBJ2-7
TGTGCCAGCGTCCACAGGGGATGGGGCACCGGGGAGCTGTTTTTT	CASVHRGWGTGELFF	TRBV11-2	TRBD1	few	TRBJ2-2
TGTGCCAGCAGCGCCGACCTAGCGGCCTTTAGCTCCTACAATGAGCAGTTCTTC	CASSADLAAFSSYNEQFF	TRBV7-9	TRBD2	many	TRBJ2-1
TGTGCCAGCAGTTTGCCCGGCTCCTACGAGCAGTACTTC	CASSLPGSYEQYF	TRBV28	.	many	TRBJ2-7
TGTGCCAGCAGCCAGAACGGAGGCCACGAGCAGTACTTC	CASSQNGGHEQYF	TRBV3-1	.	many	TRBJ2-7
TGTGCCAGCAGCCCCCCCCTGAAAAGTATCAGCACAGATACGCAGTATTTT	CASSPPLKSISTDTQYF	TRBV7-9	.	many	TRBJ2-3
TGCGCCAGCAGCCAAGATTTCGACGACAGTAGGGAGACCCAGTACTTC	CASSQDFDDSRETQYF	TRBV4-3	.	many	TRBJ2-5
TGTGCCAGCAGCCGTACGCGGGCCGGGGAGCTGTTTTTT	CASSRTRAGELFF	TRBV7-6	.	many	TRBJ2-2
TGTGCCAGCAGCTTGGGGGGCACAGTCTACGAGCAGTACTTC	CASSLGGTVYEQYF	TRBV7-9	.	many	TRBJ2-7
TGTGCCAGCAGTAAAGGGAAGTCCTACAATGAGCAGTTCTTC	CASSKGKSYNEQFF	TRBV6-2/TRBV6-3	.	many	TRBJ2-1
TGTGCCAGCAGCTCAGACAATCTCAGGGTTTTGACAGATACGCAGTATTTT	CASSSDNLRVLTDTQYF	TRBV7-2	.	many	TRBJ2-3
TGTGCCAGCAGGCCACGGCAGGGTTGGAGTGGCTACACCTTC	CASRPRQGWSGYTF	TRBV28	.	.	TRBJ1-2
TGCGCCAGCAGCACTACAGGGGGCGTTCCTACCTACGAGCAGTACTTC	CASSTTGGVPTYEQYF	TRBV5-1	TRBD1	many	TRBJ2-7
TGTGCCAGCAGCTTAAGAGGCGGCTTTGGAGGAGAGACCCAGTACTTC	CASSLRGGFGGETQYF	TRBV7-2	.	many	TRBJ2-5
TGTGCCAGCAGCTCCCGACAGCGGAACACCATATATTTT	CASSSRQRNTIYF	TRBV7-2	.	many	TRBJ1-3
TGTGCCAGCAGCTGGACTAGCGGGGGGTACGAGCAGTACTTC	CASSWTSGGYEQYF	TRBV7-2	TRBD2	many	TRBJ2-7
TGTGCCAGCAGCCCCTTGGGGGGGTATACGCAGTATTTT	CASSPLGGYTQYF	TRBV7-8	TRBD2	many	TRBJ2-3